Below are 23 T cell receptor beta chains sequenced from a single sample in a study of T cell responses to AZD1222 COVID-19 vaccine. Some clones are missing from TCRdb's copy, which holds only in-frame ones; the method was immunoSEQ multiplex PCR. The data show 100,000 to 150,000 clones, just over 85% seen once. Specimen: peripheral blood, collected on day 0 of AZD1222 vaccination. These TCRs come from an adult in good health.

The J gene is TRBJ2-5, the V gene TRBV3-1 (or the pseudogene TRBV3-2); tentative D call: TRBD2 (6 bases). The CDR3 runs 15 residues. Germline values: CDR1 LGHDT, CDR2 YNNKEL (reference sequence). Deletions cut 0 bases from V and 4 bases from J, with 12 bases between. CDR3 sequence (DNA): TGTGCCAGCAGCCAAGAGATCCGGCGGGGAGAGACCCAGTACTTC. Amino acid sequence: CASSQEIRRGETQYF.

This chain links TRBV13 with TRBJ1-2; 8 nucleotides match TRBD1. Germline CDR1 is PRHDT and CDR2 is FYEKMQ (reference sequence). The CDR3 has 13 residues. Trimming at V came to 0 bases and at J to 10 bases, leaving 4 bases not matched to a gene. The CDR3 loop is CASSLGRGLDYTF. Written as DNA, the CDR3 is TGTGCCAGCAGCTTAGGCAGGGGGCTTGACTACACCTTC.

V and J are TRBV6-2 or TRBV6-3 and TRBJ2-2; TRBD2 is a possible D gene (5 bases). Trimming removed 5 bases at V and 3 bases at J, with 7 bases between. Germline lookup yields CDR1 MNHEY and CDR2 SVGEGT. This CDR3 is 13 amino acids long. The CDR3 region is CASSRTHTGELFF. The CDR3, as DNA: TGTGCCAGCAGTAGGACTCACACCGGGGAGCTGTTTTTT.

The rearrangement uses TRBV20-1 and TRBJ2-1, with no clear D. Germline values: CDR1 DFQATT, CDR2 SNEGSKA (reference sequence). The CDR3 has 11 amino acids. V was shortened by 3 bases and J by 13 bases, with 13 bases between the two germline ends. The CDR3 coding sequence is TGCAGTGCTAGGGCCAGTACTGTACAGTTCTTC. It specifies CSARASTVQFF.

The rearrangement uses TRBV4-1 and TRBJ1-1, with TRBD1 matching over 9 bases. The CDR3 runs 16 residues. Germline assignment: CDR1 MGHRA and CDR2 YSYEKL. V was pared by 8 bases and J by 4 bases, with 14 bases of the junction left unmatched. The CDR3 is CASSTRDRDWVTEAFF. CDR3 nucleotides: TGCGCCAGCTCAACCCGGGACAGGGATTGGGTCACTGAAGCTTTCTTT.

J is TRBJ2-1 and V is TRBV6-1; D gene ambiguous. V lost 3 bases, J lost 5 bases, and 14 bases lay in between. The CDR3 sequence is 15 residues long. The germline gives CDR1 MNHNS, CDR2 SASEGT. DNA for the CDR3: TGTGCCAGCAGTGATGGGCCTCGAGGCGACAATGAGCAGTTCTTC. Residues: CASSDGPRGDNEQFF.

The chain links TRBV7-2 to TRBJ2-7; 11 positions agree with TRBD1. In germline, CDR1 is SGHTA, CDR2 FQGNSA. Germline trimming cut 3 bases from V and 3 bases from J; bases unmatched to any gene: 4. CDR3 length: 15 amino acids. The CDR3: CASSLGTGGYYEQYF. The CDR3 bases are TGTGCCAGCAGCTTGGGGACAGGGGGTTACTACGAGCAGTACTTC.

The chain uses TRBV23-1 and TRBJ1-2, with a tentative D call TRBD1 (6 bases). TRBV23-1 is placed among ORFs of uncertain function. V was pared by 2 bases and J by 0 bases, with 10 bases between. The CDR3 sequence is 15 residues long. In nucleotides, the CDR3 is TGCGCCAGCAGTCAAGGGGGCCCTGCTAACTATGGCTACACCTTC. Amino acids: CASSQGGPANYGYTF.

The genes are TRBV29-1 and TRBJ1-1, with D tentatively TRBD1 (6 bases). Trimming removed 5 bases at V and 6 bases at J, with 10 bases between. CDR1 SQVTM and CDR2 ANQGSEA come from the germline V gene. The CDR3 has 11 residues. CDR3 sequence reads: CSVSGEAEAFF. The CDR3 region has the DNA TGCAGCGTTTCAGGGGAGGCTGAAGCTTTCTTT.

In DNA, the CDR3 is TGTGCCAGCAGTGGGGGGGAATTTGTAGCCAAAAACATTCAGTACTTC. Its protein is CASSGGEFVAKNIQYF. V usage is TRBV27 and J usage is TRBJ2-4, with TRBD2 identical over 7 bases. V trimming: 5 bases; J trimming: 0 bases; junction bases outside the gene matches: 7. This CDR3 contains 16 residues. Germline assignment: CDR1 MNHEY and CDR2 SMNVEV (reference sequence).

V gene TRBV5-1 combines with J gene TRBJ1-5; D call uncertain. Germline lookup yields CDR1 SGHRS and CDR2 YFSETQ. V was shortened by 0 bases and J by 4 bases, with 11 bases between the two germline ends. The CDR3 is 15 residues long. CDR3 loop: CASSLEGGRNQPQHF. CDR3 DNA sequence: TGCGCCAGCAGCTTGGAGGGCGGCAGGAATCAGCCCCAGCATTTT.

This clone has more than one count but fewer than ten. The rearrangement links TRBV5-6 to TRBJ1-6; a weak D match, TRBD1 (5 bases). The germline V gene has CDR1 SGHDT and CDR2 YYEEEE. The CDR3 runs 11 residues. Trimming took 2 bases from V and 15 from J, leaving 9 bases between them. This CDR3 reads CASSFTGRLHF. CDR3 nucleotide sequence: TGTGCCAGCAGCTTTACGGGACGCCTCCACTTT.

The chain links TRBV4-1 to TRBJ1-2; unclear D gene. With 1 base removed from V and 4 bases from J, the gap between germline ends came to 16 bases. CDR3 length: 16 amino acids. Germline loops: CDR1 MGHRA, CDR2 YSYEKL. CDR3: CASSQAKEGLAYGYTF. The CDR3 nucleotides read TGCGCCAGCAGCCAAGCCAAGGAGGGCCTCGCCTATGGCTACACCTTC.

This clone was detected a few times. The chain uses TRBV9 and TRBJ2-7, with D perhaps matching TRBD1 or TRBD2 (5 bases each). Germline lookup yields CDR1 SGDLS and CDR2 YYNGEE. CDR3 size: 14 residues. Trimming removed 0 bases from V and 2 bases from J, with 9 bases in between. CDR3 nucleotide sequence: TGTGCCAGCAGCGTAGGAGGGGATGCCTACGAGCAGTACTTC. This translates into CASSVGGDAYEQYF.

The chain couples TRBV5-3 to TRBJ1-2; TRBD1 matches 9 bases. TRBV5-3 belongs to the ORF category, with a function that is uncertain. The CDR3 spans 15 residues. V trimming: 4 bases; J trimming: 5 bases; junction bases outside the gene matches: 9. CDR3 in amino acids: CARSPPGQGLYGYTF. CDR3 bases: TGTGCCAGAAGCCCTCCGGGACAGGGATTATATGGCTACACCTTC.

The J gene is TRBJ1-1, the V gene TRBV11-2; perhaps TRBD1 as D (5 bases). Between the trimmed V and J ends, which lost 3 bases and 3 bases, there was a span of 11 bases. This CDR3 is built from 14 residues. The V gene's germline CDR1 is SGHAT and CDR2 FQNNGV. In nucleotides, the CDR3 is TGTGCCAGCAGCTTCGGGGCCGGTTACACTGAAGCTTTCTTT. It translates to CASSFGAGYTEAFF.

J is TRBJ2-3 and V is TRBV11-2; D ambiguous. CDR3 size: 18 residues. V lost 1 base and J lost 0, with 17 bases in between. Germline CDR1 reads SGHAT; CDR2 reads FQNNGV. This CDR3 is CASSLGGARTDSTDTQYF. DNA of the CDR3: TGTGCCAGCAGCTTAGGGGGTGCCCGAACAGATAGCACAGATACGCAGTATTTT.

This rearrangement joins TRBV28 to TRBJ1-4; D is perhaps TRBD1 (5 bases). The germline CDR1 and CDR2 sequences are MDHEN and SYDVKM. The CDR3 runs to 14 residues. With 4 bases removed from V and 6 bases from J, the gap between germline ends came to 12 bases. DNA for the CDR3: TGTGCCAGCAGTTCCGGGACGGTCGATGAAAAACTGTTTTTT. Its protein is CASSSGTVDEKLFF. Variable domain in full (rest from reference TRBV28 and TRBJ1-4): DVKVTQSSRYLVKRTGEKVFLECVQDMDHENMFWYRQDPGLGLRLIYFSYDVKMKEKGDIPEGYSVSREKKERFSLILESASTNQTSMYLCASSSGTVDEKLFFGSGTQLSVL.

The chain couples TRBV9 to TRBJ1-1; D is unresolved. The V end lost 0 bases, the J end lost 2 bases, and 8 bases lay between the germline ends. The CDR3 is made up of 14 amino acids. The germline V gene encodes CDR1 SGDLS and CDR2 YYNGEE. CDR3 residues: CASSVDTANTEAFF. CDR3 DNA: TGTGCCAGCAGCGTAGACACTGCAAACACTGAAGCTTTCTTT. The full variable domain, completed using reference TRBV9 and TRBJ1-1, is DSGVTQTPKHLITATGQRVTLRCSPRSGDLSVYWYQQSLDQGLQFLIQYYNGEERAKGNILERFSAQQFPDLHSELNLSSLELGDSALYFCASSVDTANTEAFFGQGTRLTVV.

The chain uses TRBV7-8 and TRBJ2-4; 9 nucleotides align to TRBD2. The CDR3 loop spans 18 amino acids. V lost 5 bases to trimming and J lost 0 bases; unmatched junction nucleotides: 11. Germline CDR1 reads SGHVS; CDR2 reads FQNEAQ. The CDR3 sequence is CASSVRWASGVAKNIQYF. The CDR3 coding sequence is TGTGCCAGCAGCGTGAGATGGGCTAGCGGGGTAGCCAAAAACATTCAGTACTTC.

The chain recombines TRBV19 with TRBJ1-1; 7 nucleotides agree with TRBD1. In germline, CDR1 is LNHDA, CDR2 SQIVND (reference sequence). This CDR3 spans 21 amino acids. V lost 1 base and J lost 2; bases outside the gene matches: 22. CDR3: CASSIVRFSGTDVSFNTEAFF. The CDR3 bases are TGTGCCAGTAGTATAGTACGGTTTTCTGGGACAGACGTTTCTTTCAACACTGAAGCTTTCTTT.

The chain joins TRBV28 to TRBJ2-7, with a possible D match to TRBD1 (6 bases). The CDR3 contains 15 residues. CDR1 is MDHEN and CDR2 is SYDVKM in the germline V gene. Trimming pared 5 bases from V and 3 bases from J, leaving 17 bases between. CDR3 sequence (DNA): TGTGCCAGCAGTCCCTGGACAGAAACCTACTACGAGCAGTACTTC. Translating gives CASSPWTETYYEQYF.

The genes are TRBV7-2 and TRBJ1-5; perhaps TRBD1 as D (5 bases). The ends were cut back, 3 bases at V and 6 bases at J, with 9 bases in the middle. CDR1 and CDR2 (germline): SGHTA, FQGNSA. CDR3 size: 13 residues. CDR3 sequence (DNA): TGTGCCAGCAGCTTGAGAGGGACTCAGCCCCAGCATTTT. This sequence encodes CASSLRGTQPQHF. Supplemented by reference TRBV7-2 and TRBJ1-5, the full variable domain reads GAGVSQSPSNKVTEKGKDVELRCDPISGHTALYWYRQSLGQGLEFLIYFQGNSAPDKSGLPSDRFSAERTGGSVSTLTIQRTQQEDSAVYLCASSLRGTQPQHFGDGTRLSIL.